Shown below are 19 T cell receptor beta chains from a single sample sequenced in a study of blood T cell repertoires in COVID-19. Sequenced by immunoSEQ multiplex PCR; TCRdb stores in-frame clones only, minus some. The repertoire has approximately 160,000 clones, roughly 81% of them found once; the top ten carry about 8%. Sequencing was done on a sample of peripheral blood. These receptors all stem from a man aged 40-49 years who had recovered from COVID-19.

The chain uses TRBV7-9 and TRBJ2-7; D gene ambiguous. The CDR3 is made up of 12 amino acids. The V gene's germline CDR1 is SEHNR and CDR2 FQNEAQ (reference sequence). Trimming removed 0 bases at V and 6 bases at J, with 6 bases between. The CDR3, as DNA: TGTGCCAGCAGCTTAGCTTTCCGCGAGCAGTACTTC. Residues: CASSLAFREQYF.

The chain joins TRBV18 to TRBJ1-5; 7 nucleotides align to TRBD1. From germline, CDR1 is KGHSH and CDR2 LQKENI. The trim removed 3 bases at V and 5 bases at J, leaving 10 bases unmatched. The CDR3 has 16 residues. The CDR3 nucleotides are TGTGCCAGCTCACCTGGGACAGTTGTATTGGATCAGCCCCAGCATTTT. Protein sequence: CASSPGTVVLDQPQHF.

The rearrangement links TRBV5-5 to TRBJ2-1, with D tentatively TRBD1 (6 bases). CDR3 size: 16 residues. V was clipped by 1 base and J by 5 bases, with 16 bases between them. CDR1 and CDR2 (germline): SGHKS, YYEKEE (reference sequence). This CDR3 reads CASSLYDFGQHNEQFF. The CDR3 DNA reads TGTGCCAGCAGCTTGTACGACTTTGGACAGCACAATGAGCAGTTCTTC.

This clone was seen once. The gene calls are TRBV2 and TRBJ1-2; 8 bases map to TRBD1. The trim removed 7 bases at V and 4 bases at J, leaving 8 bases unmatched. This CDR3 spans 14 amino acids. Germline CDR1 reads SNHLY; CDR2 reads FYNNEI. The CDR3 bases are TGTGCCAGCACCCCGGGACAGGTCGTCTATGGCTACACCTTC. Translating gives CASTPGQVVYGYTF. The variable domain in full, completed from reference TRBV2 and TRBJ1-2, reads EPEVTQTPSHQVTQMGQEVILRCVPISNHLYFYWYRQILGQKVEFLVSFYNNEISEKSEIFDDQFSVERPDGSNFTLKIRSTKLEDSAMYFCASTPGQVVYGYTFGSGTRLTVV.

The J gene is TRBJ1-2, the V gene TRBV5-4; tentative D call: TRBD1 (5 bases). With 5 bases removed from V and 4 bases from J, the gap between germline ends came to 12 bases. This CDR3 has 13 amino acids. CDR1 SGHNT and CDR2 YYREEE come from the germline V gene (reference sequence). CDR3 DNA sequence: TGTGCCAGCAGATACGGGGGGGGCTATGGCTACACCTTC. The encoded protein is CASRYGGGYGYTF.

The chain is built from TRBV21-1 and TRBJ1-2; the DNA was not compared with TRBD1, the D call given in the table. TRBV21-1 is noted as a pseudogene. This CDR3 has 14 residues. CDR3 protein: CASTRGSRVDGYTF. The CDR3 DNA reads as TGTGCCAGCACCAGGGGGAGCAGGGTTGATGGCTACACCTTC.

This sequence joins TRBV11-3 and TRBJ2-7; 8 nucleotides line up with TRBD2. CDR3 length: 14 amino acids. Looked up from germline, CDR1 is SGHNT and CDR2 is YENEEA. V shed 4 bases and J 3 bases; nucleotides not matched to a gene: 5. The CDR3, as DNA: TGTGCCAGCAGCTCCGCGGGGGGCGGCTACGAGCAGTACTTC. As protein: CASSSAGGGYEQYF.

V gene TRBV10-3 combines with J gene TRBJ2-2; D might be TRBD2 (6 bases). This CDR3 has 15 amino acids. Deletions cut 10 bases from V and 7 bases from J, with 22 bases between. The germline V gene has CDR1 ENHRY and CDR2 SYGVKD. The CDR3 DNA reads TGTGCCACGTACCCGGGACTCGAGGCAGGCGGGGAGCTGTTTTTT. Translated, it gives CATYPGLEAGGELFF.

The J gene is TRBJ2-7, the V gene TRBV4-3; TRBD1 might be the D (5 bases). Germline CDR1 is LGHNA and CDR2 is YSLEER. V was pared by 0 bases and J by 3 bases, with 9 bases between. The CDR3 is made up of 14 amino acids. CDR3 amino acids: CASSQELQVYEQYF. The CDR3 DNA is TGCGCCAGCAGCCAAGAGCTACAGGTCTACGAGCAGTACTTC.

The chain links TRBV18 to TRBJ2-3; no clear D gene. Trimming pared 9 bases from V and 5 bases from J, leaving 15 bases between. The CDR3 is 13 amino acids. Germline V gene data show CDR1 as KGHSH and CDR2 as LQKENI. The CDR3 DNA follows: TGTGCCAGTCTCTTCGAACTCGGAGATACGCAGTATTTT. This encodes CASLFELGDTQYF.

V and J are TRBV27 and TRBJ2-1; 14 bases align to TRBD2. After removal of 5 bases from V and 4 bases from J, the junction contained 10 bases not matched to a gene. CDR1 MNHEY and CDR2 SMNVEV come from the germline V gene (reference sequence). CDR3 length: 18 amino acids. The CDR3 DNA follows: TGTGCCAGCAGTAGGTCGGGGACTAGCGGGAGTGGGTACAATGAGCAGTTCTTC. This codes for CASSRSGTSGSGYNEQFF.

The rearrangement links TRBV7-9 to TRBJ1-2; no clear D gene. V was shortened by 5 bases and J by 7 bases, with 14 bases between the two germline ends. The CDR3 has 13 amino acids. The V gene's germline CDR1 is SEHNR and CDR2 FQNEAQ (reference sequence). Here the CDR3 reads CASSQRELGGYTF. CDR3 DNA: TGTGCCAGCAGCCAAAGGGAGTTAGGTGGCTACACCTTC. Looking up the rest from reference TRBV7-9 and TRBJ1-2 gives the full variable domain: DTGVSQNPRHKITKRGQNVTFRCDPISEHNRLYWYRQTLGQGPEFLTYFQNEAQLEKSRLLSDRFSAERPKGSFSTLEIQRTEQGDSAMYLCASSQRELGGYTFGSGTRLTVV.

The chain couples TRBV30 to TRBJ2-5; possibly TRBD2 for D (7 bases). Deletions cut 2 bases from V and 2 bases from J, with 18 bases between. The germline gives CDR1 GTSNPN, CDR2 SVGIG (reference sequence). CDR3 length equals 16 residues. CDR3 loop: CAWSHPIGGVQETQYF. The CDR3 DNA sequence: TGTGCCTGGAGTCACCCAATAGGGGGGGTACAAGAGACCCAGTACTTC.

The rearrangement links TRBV7-2 to TRBJ2-5, with D perhaps matching TRBD1 (5 bases). Per the germline V gene, CDR1 is SGHTA and CDR2 is FQGNSA. V was clipped by 4 bases and J by 4 bases, with 10 bases between them. The CDR3 runs 13 residues. This CDR3 reads CASSSGWGETQYF. CDR3 bases: TGTGCCAGCAGCTCAGGGTGGGGAGAGACCCAGTACTTC.

The rearrangement uses TRBV6-5 and TRBJ2-1; weak D call: TRBD1 (6 bases). The germline V and J ends were trimmed by 2 bases and 12 bases, with 14 bases remaining between them. CDR1 is MNHEY and CDR2 is SVGAGI in the germline V gene. CDR3 length: 13 residues. CDR3 residues: CASSYDRKGGQFF. In DNA, the CDR3 is TGTGCCAGCAGTTACGACAGGAAGGGTGGGCAGTTCTTC.

This chain links TRBV7-2 with TRBJ2-1, with 7 nucleotides matching TRBD1. V gave up 6 bases and J gave up 10 bases; unmatched junction bases: 6. CDR1 and CDR2 from the germline V gene are SGHTA and FQGNSA. The length of the CDR3 is 12 residues. CDR3 coding DNA: TGTGCCAGCAGATCGACAGGGTACGAGCAGTTCTTC. Its protein is CASRSTGYEQFF.

The chain has TRBV5-5 and TRBJ1-2; the match to TRBD1 covers 10 bases. The CDR3 has 19 amino acids. Germline V gives CDR1 SGHKS, CDR2 YYEKEE (reference sequence). The ends lost 4 bases at V and 8 bases at J; junction bases unmatched: 23. The CDR3 loop reads CASSRARPGQGPSWGGYTF. CDR3 DNA sequence: TGTGCCAGCAGCCGCGCCCGCCCGGGACAGGGGCCTTCTTGGGGGGGCTACACCTTC.

V and J are TRBV7-2 and TRBJ2-2; D remains unclear. This CDR3 spans 18 amino acids. V was shortened by 5 bases and J by 6 bases, with 25 bases between the two germline ends. Germline assignment: CDR1 SGHTA and CDR2 FQGNSA. Here the CDR3 DNA reads TGTGCCAGCAGCCCCGCCCCCTTATATTTTGGTACTGCCGGGGAGCTGTTTTTT. Amino acid sequence: CASSPAPLYFGTAGELFF. The full variable domain, its missing parts supplied by reference TRBV7-2 and TRBJ2-2, is GAGVSQSPSNKVTEKGKDVELRCDPISGHTALYWYRQSLGQGLEFLIYFQGNSAPDKSGLPSDRFSAERTGGSVSTLTIQRTQQEDSAVYLCASSPAPLYFGTAGELFFGEGSRLTVL.

The chain joins TRBV27 to TRBJ2-7; D is perhaps TRBD1 (6 bases). Germline V lookup: CDR1 MNHEY, CDR2 SMNVEV (reference sequence). The CDR3 runs 15 residues. Trimming stripped 6 bases from V and 0 bases from J, with 15 bases between. The CDR3 DNA reads TGTGCCAGCAGCCGCTCCTCGGGACACTCCTACGAGCAGTACTTC. Its protein product is CASSRSSGHSYEQYF.